Included here is one TCR beta chain sequence, with context. Its antigen is unknown. Only Caucasian adults living in Nashville, Tennessee made up the donor group. This sample was included in a study of shared clonotypes between healthy human individuals. Clones were sequenced by immunoSEQ multiplex PCR, and TCRdb holds only the in-frame ones, with some missing. The profile shows around 320,000 clones, over 75% of them singletons. Findings and caveats of the study: There were few donors, and this limited the genetic and exposure-history diversity represented.

This clonotype was obtained from a man aged 18-30 years in good health. Specimen: memory CD8+ T cells sorted from blood. Subset indicated: CD45RO+ cells pooled with CCR7-negative TemRA cells.

This CDR3 is CASSPTRGGSEKLFF. In nucleotides, the CDR3 is TGTGCCAGCAGTCCGACCAGGGGTGGTTCTGAAAAACTGTTTTTT. The chain joins TRBV28 to TRBJ1-4; D is perhaps TRBD1 (6 bases). Germline V lookup: CDR1 MDHEN, CDR2 SYDVKM. Trimming shortened V by 5 bases and J by 7 bases, and 17 bases separated the two germline ends. This CDR3 spans 15 amino acids.